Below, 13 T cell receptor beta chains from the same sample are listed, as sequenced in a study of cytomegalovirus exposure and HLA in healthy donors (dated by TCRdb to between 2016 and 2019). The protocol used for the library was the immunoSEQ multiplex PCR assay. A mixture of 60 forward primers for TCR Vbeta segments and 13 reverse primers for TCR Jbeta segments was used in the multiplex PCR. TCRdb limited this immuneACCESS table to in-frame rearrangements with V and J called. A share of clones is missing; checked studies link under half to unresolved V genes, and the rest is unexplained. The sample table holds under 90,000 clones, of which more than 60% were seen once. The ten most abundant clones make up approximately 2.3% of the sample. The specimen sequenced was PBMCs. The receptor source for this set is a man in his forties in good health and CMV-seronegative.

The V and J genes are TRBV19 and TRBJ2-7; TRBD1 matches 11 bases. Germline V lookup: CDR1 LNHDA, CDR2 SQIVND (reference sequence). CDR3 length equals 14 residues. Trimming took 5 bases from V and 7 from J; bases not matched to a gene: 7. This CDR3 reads CASSGTGGLGEQYF. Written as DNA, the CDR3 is TGTGCCAGTAGTGGGACAGGGGGTCTGGGGGAGCAGTACTTC.

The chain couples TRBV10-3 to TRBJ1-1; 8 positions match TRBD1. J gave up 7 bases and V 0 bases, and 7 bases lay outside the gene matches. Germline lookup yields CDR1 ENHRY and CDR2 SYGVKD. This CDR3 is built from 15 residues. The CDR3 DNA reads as TGTGCCATCAGTGAGTCGATGGGGACAGGTGATGAAGCTTTCTTT. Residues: CAISESMGTGDEAFF.

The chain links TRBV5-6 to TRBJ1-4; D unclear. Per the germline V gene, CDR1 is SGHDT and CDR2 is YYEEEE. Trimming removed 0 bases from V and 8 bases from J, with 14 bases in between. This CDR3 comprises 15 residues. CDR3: CASSLAGSGGEKLFF. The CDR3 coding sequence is TGTGCCAGCAGCTTGGCGGGTTCAGGAGGCGAAAAACTGTTTTTT.

CDR3 coding DNA: TGTGCCAGCAGCAAGTGGGAGGGAGACGCAGATACGCAGTATTTT. Translated: CASSKWEGDADTQYF. The chain combines TRBV28 with TRBJ2-3; TRBD2 matches 7 bases. The CDR3 covers 15 residues. Per the germline V gene, CDR1 is MDHEN and CDR2 is SYDVKM. V gave up 6 bases and J gave up 4 bases; unmatched junction bases: 10.

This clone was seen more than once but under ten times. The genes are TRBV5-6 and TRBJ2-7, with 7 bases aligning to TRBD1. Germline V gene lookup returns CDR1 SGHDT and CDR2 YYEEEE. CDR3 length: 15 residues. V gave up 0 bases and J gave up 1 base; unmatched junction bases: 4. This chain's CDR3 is CASSLDFRGSYEQYF. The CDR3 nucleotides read TGTGCCAGCAGCTTGGATTTCAGGGGGTCCTACGAGCAGTACTTC.

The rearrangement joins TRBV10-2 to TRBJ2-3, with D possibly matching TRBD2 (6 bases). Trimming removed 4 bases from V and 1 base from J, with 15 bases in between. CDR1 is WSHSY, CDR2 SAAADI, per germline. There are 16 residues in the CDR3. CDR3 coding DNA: TGCGCCAGCAGTGTTCTCCTAGCGAGAGGCACAGATACGCAGTATTTT. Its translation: CASSVLLARGTDTQYF.

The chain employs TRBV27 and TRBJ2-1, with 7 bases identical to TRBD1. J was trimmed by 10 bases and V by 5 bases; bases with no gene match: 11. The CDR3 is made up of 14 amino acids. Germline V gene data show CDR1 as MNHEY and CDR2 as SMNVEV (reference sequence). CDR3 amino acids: CASSTLTGEIEQFF. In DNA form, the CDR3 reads TGTGCCAGCAGTACCCTAACAGGGGAGATAGAGCAGTTCTTC.

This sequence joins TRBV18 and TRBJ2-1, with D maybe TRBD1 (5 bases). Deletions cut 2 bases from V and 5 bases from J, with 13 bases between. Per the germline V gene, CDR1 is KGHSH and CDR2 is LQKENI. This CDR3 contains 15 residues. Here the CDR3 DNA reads TGTGCCAGCTCACCATGGCAGGGTGCCCACAATGAGCAGTTCTTC. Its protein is CASSPWQGAHNEQFF.

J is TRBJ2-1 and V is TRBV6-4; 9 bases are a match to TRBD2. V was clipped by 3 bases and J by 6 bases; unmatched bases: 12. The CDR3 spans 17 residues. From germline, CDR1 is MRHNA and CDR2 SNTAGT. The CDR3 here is CASSELAGIVGGNEQFF. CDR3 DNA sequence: TGTGCCAGCAGTGAGCTAGCGGGAATTGTCGGGGGCAATGAGCAGTTCTTC.

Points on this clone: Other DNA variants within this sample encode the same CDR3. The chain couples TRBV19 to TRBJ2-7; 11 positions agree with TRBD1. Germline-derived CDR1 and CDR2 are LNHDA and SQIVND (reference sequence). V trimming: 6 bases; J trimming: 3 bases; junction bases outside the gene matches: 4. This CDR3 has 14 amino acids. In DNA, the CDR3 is TGTGCCAGTAGCACCGGGACAGGGGGCTACGAGCAGTACTTC. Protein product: CASSTGTGGYEQYF.

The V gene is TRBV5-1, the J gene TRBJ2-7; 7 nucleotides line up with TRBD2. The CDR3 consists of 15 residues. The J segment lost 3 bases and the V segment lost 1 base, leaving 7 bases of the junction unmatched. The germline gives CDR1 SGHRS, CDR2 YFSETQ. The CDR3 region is CASSLNPAGFYEQYF. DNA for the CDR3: TGCGCCAGCAGCTTGAATCCAGCGGGGTTCTACGAGCAGTACTTC. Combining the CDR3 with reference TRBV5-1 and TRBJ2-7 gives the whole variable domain KAGVTQTPRYLIKTRGQQVTLSCSPISGHRSVSWYQQTPGQGLQFLFEYFSETQRNKGNFPGRFSGRQFSNSRSEMNVSTLELGDSALYLCASSLNPAGFYEQYFGPGTRLTVT.

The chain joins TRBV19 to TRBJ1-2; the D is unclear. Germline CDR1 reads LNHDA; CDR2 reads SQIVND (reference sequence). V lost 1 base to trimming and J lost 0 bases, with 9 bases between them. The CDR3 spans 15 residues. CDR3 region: CASSIGAAANYGYTF. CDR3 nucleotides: TGTGCCAGTAGTATAGGGGCAGCAGCTAACTATGGCTACACCTTC.

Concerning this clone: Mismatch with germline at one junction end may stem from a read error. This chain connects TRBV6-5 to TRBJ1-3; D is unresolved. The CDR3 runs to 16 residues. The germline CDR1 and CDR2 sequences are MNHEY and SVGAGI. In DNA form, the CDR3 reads TGTGCCAGCAGTTACGAGGCTCCTAATTCTGGAAACGCCATATATTTT. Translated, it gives CASSYEAPNSGNAIYF.